This T cell receptor (beta chain) is from a study of T cell responses to AZD1222 COVID-19 vaccine. As to this clone: Its target is not known.

Whole-study findings and limits: Repertoires were obtained solely post-peak T cell response.

Libraries were prepared by immunoSEQ multiplex PCR; TCRdb keeps only in-frame clonotypes and omits some of them. This table has about 130,000 clones, just over 90% appearing once. Trimming took off 8 bases at V and 6 bases at J, with 19 bases between the two ends. Germline V lookup: CDR1 SGHTA, CDR2 FQGNSA. The CDR3 length is 14 residues. V and J are TRBV7-2 and TRBJ1-1; D not certain. This receptor was obtained from an adult in good health. The sample consisted of peripheral blood, taken on day 0 of AZD1222 vaccination. Written as DNA, the CDR3 is TGTGCCAGCCGCCCTCCGACCGGGCAAGCTGAAGCTTTCTTT. Its protein is CASRPPTGQAEAFF.